This T cell receptor beta chain was sequenced for a study of cytomegalovirus exposure and HLA in healthy donors (dated 2017 in TCRdb). Turning to the overall study: In an earlier analysis of approximately 500 of the donors, around 300 Gb of sequence data and roughly 100 million unique TCR beta sequences from about 180 million T cells were reported. Roughly 300 gigabases of sequencing data and tens of millions of unique TCR sequences were included in an early release covering roughly 700 HLA-typed donors. Among the roughly 400 genotyped donors, roughly 80% belonged to the genetic ancestry cluster associated with self-reported Caucasian donors. The aim of the study was to test whether cataloging public T cell receptors could identify signatures of past pathogen exposure. Using immunosequencing, the study profiled T cell repertoires from fewer than 700 subjects and related those repertoires to cytomegalovirus serostatus. Along with the approximately 650-subject first cohort, a separate validation cohort of about 110 different subjects was used. The study combined high-throughput TCR immunosequencing, statistical association of individual TCRs with disease status, and machine learning to predict cytomegalovirus infection status. A later analysis re-examined previously published TCR beta repertoires from roughly 720 donors and added high-resolution HLA genotyping to investigate patterns of TCR occurrence. Rather than using new phenotypic data, the later analysis identified candidate immune exposures from TCR beta sequences and from how often those sequences occurred across donors. To decide whether each TCR beta V gene segment behaved as functional or pseudogenic, an earlier analysis of approximately 590 of the donors relied on high-throughput TCR beta sequencing. Alongside the repertoire data, information on donor age, sex, ethnicity and CMV serostatus was compiled. A later genetic analysis took genome-wide SNP genotypes for about 55% of the roughly 700 donors and used that subset as a discovery cohort. Every discovery cohort repertoire had been produced on one sequencing platform. HLA typing included class I and class II loci at four-digit resolution. The number of typed donors differed by locus: 629-630 for A, B, C, DRB1 and DQB1; 500 to 550 for DQA1; 606 for DPA1; and around 470 for DPB1. About five DR-DQ haplotypes were treated as single units for association and clustering because of strong linkage in the cohort. Across approximately 400 genotyped donors of the cohort, an average of approximately 240,000 unique TCR beta nucleotide sequences per donor were sequenced, and roughly 20% of those sequences were non-productive. What the work shows at the level of the full study, not this receptor alone: Because HLA typing was missing for some donors at each locus, association tests included only the typed subset. The authors suggested that the approach could potentially be extended to other disease states and immunological phenotypes. Most TCR sequences were seen in very few donors, while some public TCRs were found in many individuals. Some IMGT-functional V segments, including TRBV6-2 and TRBV6-3, could not be distinguished by the 87-base-pair reads and were therefore excluded. A cluster of highly shared sequence variants was judged likely to represent a technical artifact of the sequencing pipeline. According to a later analysis, parvovirus B19, influenza, CMV and Epstein-Barr virus appeared linked to several top co-occurrence clusters. In a later analysis, the rate of TCR association differed among HLA loci, with DRB1 alleles having the most associated TCRs and HLA-C alleles having the fewest. Roughly 15 rarely observed V segments, including chromosome 9 orphons, were excluded from the earlier analysis of a few hundred of the donors because counts were too low. When HLA alleles, especially DR and DQ, strongly co-occurred, TCR associations were difficult to assign to individual alleles. Three of the identified cytomegalovirus-associated TCR beta chains were confirmed in vitro to be specific for cytomegalovirus antigens. The cohort was sequenced for TCR beta chains only, and without alpha or paired-chain data the features that could be detected were limited. In a later analysis, about 16,000 TCR beta sequences were associated with specific HLA alleles at a false discovery rate of 0.05. Correlated functional status among segregating V segments might reflect linkage disequilibrium, but an unknown experimental factor could not be ruled out. In a later analysis, HLA-associated TCR beta chains showed more clonal expansion and lower generation probabilities than non-associated chains that were equally common. CMV serostatus was the only immune exposure information available for the cohort. In an earlier analysis of approximately 600 of the donors, most TCR beta V segments were observed in productive rearrangements about 87% or about 30% of the time, broadly matching IMGT annotations. Sequencing depth was assumed to be roughly uniform across donors in the presence/absence analyses, though that assumption may not hold. A further reported finding was that TCR beta sequences accurately predicted the HLA-A and HLA-B alleles for most subjects in the first cohort. In both the original and validation cohorts, the classifier was reported to diagnose cytomegalovirus status with high specificity and sensitivity. A total of 150 or so TCR beta chains were listed by the study as associated with cytomegalovirus. A later genetic analysis reported fewer N-insertions in productive TCRs among donors in an Asian-associated ancestry cluster than the 666-donor mean. According to a later analysis, most CMV-associated TCR beta chains appeared to be HLA-restricted, and the HLA associations seemed to be driven largely by CMV exposure. V-gene and J-gene trimming of TCR beta chains was associated with a missense DCLRE1C variant in a later genetic analysis, and the association was replicated in an independent cohort.

Receptor libraries were prepared by the immunoSEQ multiplex PCR assay. For the multiplex PCR, a mixture combining 60 forward primers for TCR Vbeta segments and 13 reverse primers for TCR Jbeta segments was used. The CDR3 region of rearranged TCR beta genes was amplified from genomic DNA by a multiplex PCR assay. The Illumina HiSeq System was used to sequence the amplified TCR beta libraries as 87-base-pair reads. The original pipeline was this. A later analysis tallied roughly 76 million unique TCR beta chains across the 700 or so repertoires, and approximately 12 million of those chains were shared by two or more donors. Raw reads were error-corrected and collapsed into unique sequences by a nearest-neighbor algorithm in which closely related sequences were merged to remove PCR and sequencing errors. To assign V, D and J gene segments, CDR3 sequences were aligned to IMGT reference sequences. For a sequence to be retained, a match of at least six nucleotides to both a V gene segment and a J gene segment was required. A rearrangement counted as productive if the CDR3 had no stop codons and remained in frame with V and J, and every other rearrangement counted as non-productive. Following IMGT convention, CDR3 was defined as the stretch from the second conserved V-encoded cysteine to the conserved J-encoded phenylalanine. Sequences without an unambiguous match to a single V gene segment were excluded from the earlier analysis of 500 to 700 of the donors. In an earlier analysis of more than 500 of the donors, a V segment was called functional when productive rearrangements were above 56.7%, and segregating when the standard deviation between donors exceeded 5%. To diagnose cytomegalovirus status from the catalog of TCR beta chain sequences, a statistical classification framework was built. In a later analysis, V and J genes were assigned by comparing TCR nucleotide sequences against IMGT/GENE-DB human TR gene sequences. The TCRdist pipeline was used in a later analysis to assign CDR3 sequences and most-parsimonious VDJ recombination scenarios. In a later analysis, every TCR beta chain was defined by the combination of its CDR3 amino acid sequence and its V-gene family, and reads without a unique V-gene family were dropped. A later analysis removed several hundred highly shared, low-generation-probability nucleotide sequences to deal with suspected cross-contamination and a sequencing artifact. A later analysis calculated a clonal expansion index for each public chain from normalized within-repertoire ranks of inferred template counts. In a later analysis, generation probabilities were computed using a VDJ recombination model fitted to out-of-frame rearrangements, and the results were checked against IGoR. Hypergeometric tests were used in a later analysis to score TCR-TCR, TCR-HLA and TCR-CMV co-occurrence, with a repertoire-size bias correction applied to the TCR pairs. To estimate false discovery rates, a later analysis permuted the HLA or CMV assignments 20 times. A later analysis grouped co-occurring TCRs with DBSCAN, adding TCRdist sequence similarity when clustering within HLA-allele-positive subsets. Repertoires with fewer than 30,000 or more than 120,000 public chains were left out of co-occurrence clustering, as were five repertoires with anomalous nucleotide sharing. The table was pulled from immuneACCESS by TCRdb, which kept in-frame rearrangements only. Such tables lose some clones; where checked, under half of the loss comes from unresolved V genes, and the rest has no known cause. The V and J calls and clone size were taken over from that table, and D and trimming were inferred from the DNA. This sample is represented by about 180,000 clones; 75% to 85% of them were singletons. More than 0.95% of the sample comes from the top ten.

The cohort comprised approximately 700 healthy bone marrow donors. At the time of sampling, every cohort member was nominally healthy, though immune exposures that went unrecorded were likely present. The donor tested CMV seropositive, placing the donor among the 289 seropositive members of the cohort. A peripheral blood sample was collected from each donor, and TCR beta sequencing was performed on peripheral blood mononuclear cells. The Qiagen DNeasy Blood Extraction Kit was used to extract genomic DNA from the blood cell samples. The CDR3 holds 14 amino acids from the cysteine to the phenylalanine. CDR3 DNA only is kept here, 42 bases in frame from base 1. The junction shows trimming of 6 bases on V and 8 bases on J, plus 14 bases between the germline ends. The germline V gene provides CDR1 MNHNS and CDR2 SASEGT. Notes on this clone: Its antigen is currently not known. No much larger clonotype is one base removed from it; base qualities were not supplied.

This sequence originates from a girl aged 2 to 10 in good health and CMV-seropositive. Material for sequencing was PBMCs. Rearrangement joined TRBV6-1 to TRBJ1-6, with the D gene too uncertain to name. For the CDR3, the sequence is CASSPLSMDSPLHF. Here is the DNA: TGTGCCAGCAGCCCACTAAGTATGGATTCACCCCTCCACTTT.